This T cell receptor (beta chain) was sequenced during a study of blood T cell repertoires in COVID-19. About the study: The samples span acute and convalescent COVID-19 from the United States, Italy and Spain.

Assay: immunoSEQ multiplex PCR; the TCRdb copy retains only in-frame clones and omits some. Here the sample spans around 140,000 clones, about 87% being singletons. Germline V CDR1 and CDR2: MGHRA, YSYEKL. The CDR3 covers 17 residues. V was pared by 0 bases and J by 5 bases, with 5 bases of the junction left unmatched. The material sequenced was peripheral blood. The origin of this receptor is a man aged 50 to 59 with active COVID-19. The V call is TRBV4-1, the J call TRBJ2-1; 12 nucleotides agree with TRBD1. This CDR3 is CASSQEGTGGAHNEQFF. The DNA for the CDR3 is TGCGCCAGCAGCCAAGAAGGGACAGGGGGCGCGCACAATGAGCAGTTCTTC.